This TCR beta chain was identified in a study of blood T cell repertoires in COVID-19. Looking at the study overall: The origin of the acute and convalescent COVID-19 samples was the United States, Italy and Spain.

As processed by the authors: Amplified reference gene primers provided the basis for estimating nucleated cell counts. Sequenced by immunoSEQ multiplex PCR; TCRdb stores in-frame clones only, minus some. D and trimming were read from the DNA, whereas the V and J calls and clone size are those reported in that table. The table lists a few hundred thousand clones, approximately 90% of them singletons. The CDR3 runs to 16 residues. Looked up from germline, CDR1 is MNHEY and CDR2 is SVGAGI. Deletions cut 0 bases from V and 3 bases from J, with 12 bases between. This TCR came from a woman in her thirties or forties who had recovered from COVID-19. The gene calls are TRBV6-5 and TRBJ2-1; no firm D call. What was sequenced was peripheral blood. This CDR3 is CASSYSSTIGYNEQFF. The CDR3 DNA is TGTGCCAGCAGTTACTCGAGCACTATAGGCTACAATGAGCAGTTCTTC.